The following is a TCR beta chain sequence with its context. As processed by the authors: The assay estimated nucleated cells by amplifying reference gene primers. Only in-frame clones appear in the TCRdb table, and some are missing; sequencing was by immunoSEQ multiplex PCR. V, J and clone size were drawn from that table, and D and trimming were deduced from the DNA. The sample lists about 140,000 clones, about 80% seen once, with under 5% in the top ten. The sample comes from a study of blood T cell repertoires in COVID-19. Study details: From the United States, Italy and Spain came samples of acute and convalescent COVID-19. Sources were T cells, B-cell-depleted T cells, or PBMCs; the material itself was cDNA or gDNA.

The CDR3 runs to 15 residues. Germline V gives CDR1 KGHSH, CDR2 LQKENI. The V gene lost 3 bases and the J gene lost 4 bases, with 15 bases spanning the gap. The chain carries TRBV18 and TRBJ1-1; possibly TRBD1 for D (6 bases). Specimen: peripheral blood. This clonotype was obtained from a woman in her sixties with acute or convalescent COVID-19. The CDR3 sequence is CASSPYFKGGTEAFF. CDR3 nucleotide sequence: TGTGCCAGCTCACCGTACTTCAAAGGGGGCACTGAAGCTTTCTTT.